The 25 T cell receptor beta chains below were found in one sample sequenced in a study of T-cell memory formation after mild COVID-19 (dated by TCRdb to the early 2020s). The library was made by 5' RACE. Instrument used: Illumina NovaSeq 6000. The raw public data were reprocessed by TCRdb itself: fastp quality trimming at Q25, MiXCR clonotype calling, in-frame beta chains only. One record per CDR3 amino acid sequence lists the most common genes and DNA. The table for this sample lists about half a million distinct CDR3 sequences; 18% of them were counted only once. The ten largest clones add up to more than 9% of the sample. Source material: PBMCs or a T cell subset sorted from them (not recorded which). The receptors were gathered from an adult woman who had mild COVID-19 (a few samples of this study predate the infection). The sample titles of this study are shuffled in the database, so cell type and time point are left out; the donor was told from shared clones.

CDR3 nucleotide sequence: TGCGCCAGCAGCTTGGTTATCTCTGGGGCCAACGTCCTGACTTTC. Translation gives CASSLVISGANVLTF. V usage is TRBV5-1 and J usage is TRBJ2-6; D is unclear. CDR3 length: 15 residues. CDR1 is SGHRS, CDR2 YFSETQ, per germline. Trimming left V 0 bases short and J 0 bases short, with 4 bases between.

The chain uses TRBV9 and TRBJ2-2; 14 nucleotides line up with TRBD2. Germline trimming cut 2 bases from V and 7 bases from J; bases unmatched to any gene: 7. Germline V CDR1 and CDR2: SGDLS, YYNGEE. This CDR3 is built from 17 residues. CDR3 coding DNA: TGTGCCAGCAGCGTCCAGGGACTAGCGGGAGCCGGCGGGGAGCTGTTTTTT. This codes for CASSVQGLAGAGGELFF.

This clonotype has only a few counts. The CDR3 DNA reads as TGTGCCAGCAGCGCCCTGGGAGCGGGAGGGCCATCCCACCCCACAGATACGCAGTATTTT. It codes for CASSALGAGGPSHPTDTQYF. The rearrangement links TRBV7-9 to TRBJ2-3; 10 nucleotides align to TRBD2. V gave up 5 bases and J gave up 2 bases; unmatched junction bases: 19. Germline V CDR1 and CDR2: SEHNR, FQNEAQ (reference sequence). The CDR3 is 20 residues long. The full variable domain, completed using reference TRBV7-9 and TRBJ2-3, is DTGVSQNPRHKITKRGQNVTFRCDPISEHNRLYWYRQTLGQGPEFLTYFQNEAQLEKSRLLSDRFSAERPKGSFSTLEIQRTEQGDSAMYLCASSALGAGGPSHPTDTQYFGPGTRLTVL.

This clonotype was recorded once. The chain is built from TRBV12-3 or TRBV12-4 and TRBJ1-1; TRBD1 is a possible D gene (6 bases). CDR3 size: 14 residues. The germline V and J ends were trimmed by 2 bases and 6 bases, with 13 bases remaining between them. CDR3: CASSLNQGFAEAFF. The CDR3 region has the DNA TGTGCCAGCAGTTTAAACCAGGGGTTCGCTGAAGCTTTCTTT.

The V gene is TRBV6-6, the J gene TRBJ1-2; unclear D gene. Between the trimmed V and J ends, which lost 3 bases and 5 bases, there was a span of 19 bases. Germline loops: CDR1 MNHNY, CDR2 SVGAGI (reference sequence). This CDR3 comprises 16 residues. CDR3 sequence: CASSYLSPEEGYGYTF. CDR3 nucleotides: TGTGCCAGCAGTTATCTATCCCCCGAGGAGGGTTATGGCTACACCTTC.

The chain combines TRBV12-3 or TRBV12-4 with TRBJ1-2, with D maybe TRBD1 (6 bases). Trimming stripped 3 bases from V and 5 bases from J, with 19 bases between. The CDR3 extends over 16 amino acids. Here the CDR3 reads CASSFFVDMGAYGYTF. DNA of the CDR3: TGTGCCAGCAGTTTTTTTGTAGATATGGGGGCTTATGGCTACACCTTC.

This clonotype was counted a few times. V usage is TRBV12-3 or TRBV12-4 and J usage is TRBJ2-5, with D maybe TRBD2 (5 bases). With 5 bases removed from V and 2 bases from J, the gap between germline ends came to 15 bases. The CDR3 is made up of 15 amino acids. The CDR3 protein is CASSGRLDFQETQYF. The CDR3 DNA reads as TGTGCCAGCAGTGGGCGGTTGGACTTTCAAGAGACCCAGTACTTC.

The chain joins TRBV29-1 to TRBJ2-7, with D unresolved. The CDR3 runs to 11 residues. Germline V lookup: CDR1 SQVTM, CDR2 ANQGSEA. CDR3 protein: CRCVPTYEQYF. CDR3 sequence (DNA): TGCAGGTGCGTCCCTACATACGAGCAGTACTTC.

The CDR3: CASSLGGYSYEQYF. The CDR3 DNA follows: TGTGCCAGCAGCCTGGGGGGGTATTCCTACGAGCAGTACTTC. The chain has TRBV5-6 and TRBJ2-7; 7 bases match TRBD2. Trimming cost V 4 bases and J 1 base; bases outside gene matches: 5. This CDR3 contains 14 residues. Germline values: CDR1 SGHDT, CDR2 YYEEEE.

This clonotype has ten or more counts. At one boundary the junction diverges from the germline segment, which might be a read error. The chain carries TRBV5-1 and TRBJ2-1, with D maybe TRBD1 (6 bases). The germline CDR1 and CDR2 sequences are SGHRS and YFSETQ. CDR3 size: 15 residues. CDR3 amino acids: CASSLDRGSYNEQFF. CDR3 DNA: TGTGCCAGCAGCCTGGACAGAGGCTCCTACAATGAGCAGTTCTTC.

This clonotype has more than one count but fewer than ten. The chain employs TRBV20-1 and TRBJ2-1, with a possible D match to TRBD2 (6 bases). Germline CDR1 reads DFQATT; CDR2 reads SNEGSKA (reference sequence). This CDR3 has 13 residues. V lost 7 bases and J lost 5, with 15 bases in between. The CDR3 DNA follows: TGCAGTGTAGAACTAGCTCCTGACAATGAGCAGTTCTTC. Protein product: CSVELAPDNEQFF.

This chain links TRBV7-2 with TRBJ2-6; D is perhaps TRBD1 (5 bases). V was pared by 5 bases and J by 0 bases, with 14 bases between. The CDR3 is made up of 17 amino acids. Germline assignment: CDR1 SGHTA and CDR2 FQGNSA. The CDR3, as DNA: TGTGCCAGCAGCACCAGGGTCCCCTTCTCTGGGGCCAACGTCCTGACTTTC. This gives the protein CASSTRVPFSGANVLTF.

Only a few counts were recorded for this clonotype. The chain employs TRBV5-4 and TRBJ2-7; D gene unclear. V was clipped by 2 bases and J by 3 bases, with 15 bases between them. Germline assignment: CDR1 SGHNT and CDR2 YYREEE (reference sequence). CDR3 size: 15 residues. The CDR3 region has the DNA TGTGCCAGCAGCTTCGGCCAACAACTACTCTACGAGCAGTACTTC. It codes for CASSFGQQLLYEQYF.

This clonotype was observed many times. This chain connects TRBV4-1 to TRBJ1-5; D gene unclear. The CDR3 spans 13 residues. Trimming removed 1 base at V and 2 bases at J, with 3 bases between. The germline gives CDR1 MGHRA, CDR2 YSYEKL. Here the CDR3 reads CASSQGGNQPQHF. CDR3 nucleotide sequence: TGCGCCAGCAGCCAAGGGGGCAATCAGCCCCAGCATTTT.

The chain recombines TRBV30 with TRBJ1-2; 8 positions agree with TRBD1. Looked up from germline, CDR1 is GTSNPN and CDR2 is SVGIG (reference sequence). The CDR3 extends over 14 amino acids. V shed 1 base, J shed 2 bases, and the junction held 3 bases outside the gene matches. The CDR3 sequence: CAWSGQGANYGYTF. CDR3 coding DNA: TGTGCCTGGAGTGGGCAGGGGGCGAACTATGGCTACACCTTC.

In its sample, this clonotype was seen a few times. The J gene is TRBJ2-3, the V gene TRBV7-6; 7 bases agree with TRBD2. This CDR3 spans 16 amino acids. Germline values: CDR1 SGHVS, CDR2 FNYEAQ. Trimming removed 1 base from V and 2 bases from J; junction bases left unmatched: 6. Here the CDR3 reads CASSLGASGTTDTQYF. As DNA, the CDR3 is TGTGCCAGCAGCTTAGGGGCTAGCGGCACCACAGATACGCAGTATTTT.

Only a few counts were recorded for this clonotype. In DNA form, the CDR3 reads TGTGCCAGCAGCCCCATCCGTCCAGAGGATGAGCAGTTCTTC. It encodes CASSPIRPEDEQFF. The genes are TRBV7-9 and TRBJ2-1; D gene unclear. V shed 5 bases and J shed 8 bases, with 16 bases lying between them. CDR1 is SEHNR, CDR2 FQNEAQ, per germline (reference sequence). The CDR3 extends over 14 amino acids.

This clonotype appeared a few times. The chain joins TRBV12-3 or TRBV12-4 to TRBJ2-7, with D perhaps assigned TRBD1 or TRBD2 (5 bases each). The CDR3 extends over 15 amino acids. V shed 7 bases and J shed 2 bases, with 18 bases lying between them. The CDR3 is CASTPRDLNAYEQYF. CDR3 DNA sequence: TGTGCCAGCACCCCCCGGGACCTCAACGCCTACGAGCAGTACTTC.

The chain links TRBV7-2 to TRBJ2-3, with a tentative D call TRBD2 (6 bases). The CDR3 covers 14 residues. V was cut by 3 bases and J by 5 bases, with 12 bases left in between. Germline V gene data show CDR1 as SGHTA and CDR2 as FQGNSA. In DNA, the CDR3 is TGTGCCAGCAGCTTCGGAGGGTACGGAGATACGCAGTATTTT. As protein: CASSFGGYGDTQYF.

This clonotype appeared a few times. The DNA for the CDR3 is TGTGCCAGCAGGGTCGGTCGATTTGAGCCTACCTACGAGCAGTACTTC. Protein sequence: CASRVGRFEPTYEQYF. V usage is TRBV12-3 or TRBV12-4 and J usage is TRBJ2-7; D is ambiguous. This CDR3 is built from 16 residues. The germline V and J ends were trimmed by 6 bases and 2 bases, with 20 bases remaining between them.

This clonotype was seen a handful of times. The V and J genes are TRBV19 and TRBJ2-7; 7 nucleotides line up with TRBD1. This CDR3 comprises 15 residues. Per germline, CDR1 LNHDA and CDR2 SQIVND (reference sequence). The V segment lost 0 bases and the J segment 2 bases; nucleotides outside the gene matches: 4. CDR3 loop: CASSIDPGQTYEQYF. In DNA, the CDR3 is TGTGCCAGTAGTATAGACCCGGGACAGACCTACGAGCAGTACTTC. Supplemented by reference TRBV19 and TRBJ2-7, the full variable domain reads DGGITQSPKYLFRKEGQNVTLSCEQNLNHDAMYWYRQDPGQGLRLIYYSQIVNDFQKGDIAEGYSVSREKKESFPLTVTSAQKNPTAFYLCASSIDPGQTYEQYFGPGTRLTVT.

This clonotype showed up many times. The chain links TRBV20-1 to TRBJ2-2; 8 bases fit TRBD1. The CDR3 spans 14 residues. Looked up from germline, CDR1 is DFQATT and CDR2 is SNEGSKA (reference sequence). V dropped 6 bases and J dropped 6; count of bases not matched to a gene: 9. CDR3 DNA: TGCAGTGCAGCATCAGGGGGCGCATCCGGGGAGCTGTTTTTT. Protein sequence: CSAASGGASGELFF.

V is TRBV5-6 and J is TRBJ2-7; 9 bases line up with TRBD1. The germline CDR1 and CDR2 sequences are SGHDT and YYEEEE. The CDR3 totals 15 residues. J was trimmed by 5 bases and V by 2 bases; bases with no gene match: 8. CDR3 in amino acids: CASSFYRDRVNEQYF. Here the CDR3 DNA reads TGTGCCAGCAGCTTTTACCGGGACAGGGTAAACGAGCAGTACTTC.

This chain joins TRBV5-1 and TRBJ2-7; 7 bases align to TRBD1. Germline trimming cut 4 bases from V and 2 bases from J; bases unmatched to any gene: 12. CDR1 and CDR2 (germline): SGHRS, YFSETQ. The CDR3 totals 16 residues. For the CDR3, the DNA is TGCGCCAGCAGCCCCTGGGACAGTGAAGTAACCTACGAGCAGTACTTC. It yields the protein CASSPWDSEVTYEQYF. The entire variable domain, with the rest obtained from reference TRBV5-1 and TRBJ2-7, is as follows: KAGVTQTPRYLIKTRGQQVTLSCSPISGHRSVSWYQQTPGQGLQFLFEYFSETQRNKGNFPGRFSGRQFSNSRSEMNVSTLELGDSALYLCASSPWDSEVTYEQYFGPGTRLTVT.

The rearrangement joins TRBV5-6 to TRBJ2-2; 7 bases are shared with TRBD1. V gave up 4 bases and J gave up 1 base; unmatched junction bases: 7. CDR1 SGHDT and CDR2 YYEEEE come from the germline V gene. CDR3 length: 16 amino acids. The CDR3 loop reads CASSRDRAENTGELFF. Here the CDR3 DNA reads TGTGCCAGCAGCCGAGACAGGGCGGAGAACACCGGGGAGCTGTTTTTT.